The 5 T cell receptor beta chains in this list originate from one sample, sequenced in a study of T cells in Graves' hyperthyroidism and ophthalmopathy. Amplification of TCR beta CDR3 regions was performed using RNA transcripts as template. In the first-round RT-PCR of the TCR CDR3, the HTBI primer set was used. MiXCR, applied by TCRdb to the multiplex PCR reads, yields one record per CDR3 protein. The sample consists of 300,000 to 450,000 distinct CDR3 sequences, approximately 13% of them appearing once. The specimen sequenced was blood. These receptor sequences come from a woman between 55 and 75 years old with Graves' hyperthyroidism.

As for this clonotype: A much larger clone is a single base away; this may be a read error. The chain carries TRBV7-2 and TRBJ2-7; 10 bases match TRBD1. The CDR3 is made up of 14 amino acids. Germline V gene lookup returns CDR1 SGHTA and CDR2 FQGNSA. CDR3 region: CASSGGTGVYEQHF. The CDR3 bases are TGTGCCAGCAGCGGGGGGACAGGGGTTTACGAGCAGCACTTC.

This clonotype was counted between two and nine times. This chain uses TRBV30 with TRBJ1-2; D ambiguous. V was cut by 2 bases and J by 3 bases, with 10 bases left in between. Germline CDR1 reads GTSNPN; CDR2 reads SVGIG (reference sequence). The CDR3 is 13 residues long. DNA for the CDR3: TGTGCCTGGAGTTTAGGGATGTACTATGGCTACACCTTC. Translating it yields CAWSLGMYYGYTF.

The chain links TRBV19 to TRBJ1-6; weak D call: TRBD1 (5 bases). Germline-derived CDR1 and CDR2 are LNHDA and SQIVND (reference sequence). The CDR3 totals 15 residues. With 7 bases removed from V and 4 bases from J, the gap between germline ends came to 14 bases. CDR3 sequence reads: CASTQGRLYNSPLHF. The CDR3 DNA reads TGTGCCAGTACCCAGGGCAGACTGTATAATTCACCCCTCCACTTT.

The sample holds many counts of this clonotype. J is TRBJ2-3 and V is TRBV20-1; D is undetermined. CDR1 is DFQATT and CDR2 is SNEGSKA in the germline V gene (reference sequence). V was trimmed by 0 bases and J by 0 bases, leaving 4 bases between them. The CDR3 covers 13 residues. In DNA form, the CDR3 reads TGCAGTGCTAGAGAAGCTAGCACAGATACGCAGTATTTT. Translation: CSAREASTDTQYF.

The table lists this clonotype with many counts. The V gene is TRBV5-6, the J gene TRBJ2-3; 9 nucleotides align to TRBD2. V gave up 0 bases and J gave up 2 bases; unmatched junction bases: 7. CDR3 length equals 17 residues. Germline V lookup: CDR1 SGHDT, CDR2 YYEEEE. The CDR3 here is CASSLGVGLALTDTQYF. CDR3 DNA sequence: TGTGCCAGCAGCTTGGGGGTGGGACTAGCCCTCACAGATACGCAGTATTTT. The variable domain in full, completed from reference TRBV5-6 and TRBJ2-3, reads DAGVTQSPTHLIKTRGQQVTLRCSPKSGHDTVSWYQQALGQGPQFIFQYYEEEERQRGNFPDRFSGHQFPNYSSELNVNALLLGDSALYLCASSLGVGLALTDTQYFGPGTRLTVL.